Below are 28 T cell receptor beta chains sequenced from a single sample in a study of blood T cell repertoires in COVID-19 (TCRdb year 2020). The protocol used for the library was the immunoSEQ multiplex PCR assay. In TCRdb, the immuneACCESS table is reduced to in-frame sequences with V and J assigned. These tables do not hold every clone; where another copy was compared, an unresolved V gene accounts for under half, and the others remain unexplained. For this sample there are 250,000 to 350,000 clones; 80% to 90% appear just once. The ten most abundant clones make up 4% to 4.5% of the sample. What was sequenced was PBMCs or T cells enriched from blood (not recorded which). The receptor set was obtained from a woman in her 30s who had recovered from COVID-19.

This clone occurred once. The rearrangement joins TRBV27 to TRBJ1-6; D gene uncertain. The CDR3 is 14 amino acids. Per germline, CDR1 MNHEY and CDR2 SMNVEV (reference sequence). Trimming pared 5 bases from V and 4 bases from J, leaving 9 bases between. CDR3 loop: CASSPREYNSPLHF. The CDR3, as DNA: TGTGCCAGCAGTCCGAGGGAGTATAATTCACCCCTCCACTTT.

J is TRBJ1-6 and V is TRBV14; D unresolved. The germline V gene encodes CDR1 SGHDN and CDR2 FVKESK. The CDR3 runs to 17 residues. Trimming removed 1 base from V and 0 bases from J, with 10 bases in between. The CDR3: CASSQVESSSYNSPLHF. CDR3 in DNA: TGTGCCAGCAGCCAAGTGGAGAGCAGCTCCTATAATTCACCCCTCCACTTT.

This clone came up once. V is TRBV7-9 and J is TRBJ1-1, with D perhaps TRBD1 (5 bases). The germline gives CDR1 SEHNR, CDR2 FQNEAQ (reference sequence). With 9 bases removed from V and 0 bases from J, the gap between germline ends came to 20 bases. The CDR3 is 16 amino acids. As DNA, the CDR3 is TGTGCCAGTCTGCCATGGCAGGGAATCATGAACACTGAAGCTTTCTTT. Translation gives CASLPWQGIMNTEAFF.

The V and J genes are TRBV27 and TRBJ1-6; D perhaps matches TRBD1 (5 bases). V lost 7 bases and J lost 10, with 17 bases in between. This CDR3 region has 14 residues. Germline lookup yields CDR1 MNHEY and CDR2 SMNVEV (reference sequence). DNA for the CDR3: TGTGCCAGCAATAGGGGTCAGGGAAGATCACCCCTCCACTTT. It specifies CASNRGQGRSPLHF.

The chain uses TRBV30 and TRBJ1-1; D unclear. Germline CDR1 reads GTSNPN; CDR2 reads SVGIG (reference sequence). V was pared by 2 bases and J by 0 bases, with 10 bases between. This CDR3 has 14 amino acids. In nucleotides, the CDR3 is TGTGCCTGGAGTCCGGGGAACCTGAACACTGAAGCTTTCTTT. Translation: CAWSPGNLNTEAFF.

V gene TRBV6-5 combines with J gene TRBJ2-1, with TRBD1 identical over 7 bases. Germline V gene lookup returns CDR1 MNHEY and CDR2 SVGAGI. The CDR3 has 14 residues. The J segment lost 4 bases and the V segment lost 6 bases, leaving 6 bases of the junction unmatched. CDR3 loop: CASSFDRVYNEQFF. DNA for the CDR3: TGTGCCAGCAGCTTCGACAGGGTTTACAATGAGCAGTTCTTC.

This clone was counted between two and nine times. V is TRBV28 and J is TRBJ1-2; 8 nucleotides match TRBD1. CDR1 is MDHEN and CDR2 is SYDVKM in the germline V gene. V shed 7 bases, J shed 0 bases, and the junction held 7 bases outside the gene matches. The CDR3 length is 15 residues. The DNA for the CDR3 is TGTGCCAGCACTCTAGCAGGGGGCTCTAACTATGGCTACACCTTC. As protein: CASTLAGGSNYGYTF.

V usage is TRBV10-2 and J usage is TRBJ2-7; perhaps TRBD1 as D (6 bases). Deletions cut 6 bases from V and 12 bases from J, with 15 bases between. The CDR3 is 11 residues long. Per germline, CDR1 WSHSY and CDR2 SAAADI. The DNA of the CDR3 is TGCGCCAGCAGGGGGGCTGAATTGGGGTACTTC. Protein: CASRGAELGYF.

This clone was counted once. The chain recombines TRBV18 with TRBJ1-1; 8 nucleotides align to TRBD1. CDR3 size: 14 residues. V was pared by 5 bases and J by 5 bases, with 7 bases of the junction left unmatched. CDR1 and CDR2 (germline): KGHSH, LQKENI. CDR3 sequence (DNA): TGTGCCAGCTCAACAGGGGGTACGTGGACTGAAGCTTTCTTT. Encoded protein: CASSTGGTWTEAFF.

J is TRBJ2-3 and V is TRBV3-1 (or the pseudogene TRBV3-2); D not certain. The CDR3 is 13 amino acids. Trimming removed 0 bases from V and 5 bases from J, with 6 bases in between. Germline CDR1 LGHDT, CDR2 YNNKEL (reference sequence). The CDR3 sequence: CASSQEPRDTQYF. The DNA for the CDR3 is TGTGCCAGCAGCCAAGAACCTAGAGATACGCAGTATTTT.

CDR3 in amino acids: CASSLQTGHMRPGNTIYF. In nucleotides, the CDR3 is TGCGCCAGCAGCCTCCAGACAGGGCACATGAGGCCTGGAAACACCATATATTTT. V usage is TRBV5-1 and J usage is TRBJ1-3; 7 bases map to TRBD1. The V and J ends lost 4 bases and 2 bases, in that order; junction bases with no gene match: 15. Germline V gene lookup returns CDR1 SGHRS and CDR2 YFSETQ. CDR3 length: 18 residues.

J is TRBJ1-2 and V is TRBV4-1, with a tentative D call TRBD1 (6 bases). This CDR3 spans 14 amino acids. Deletions cut 3 bases from V and 4 bases from J, with 12 bases between. Germline lookup yields CDR1 MGHRA and CDR2 YSYEKL. Here the CDR3 reads CASSHRDMVYGYTF. CDR3 nucleotides: TGCGCCAGCAGCCATAGGGACATGGTCTATGGCTACACCTTC.

The CDR3 here is CSVSDQGANEKLFF. The CDR3 nucleotides read TGCAGCGTTTCCGATCAGGGGGCTAATGAAAAACTGTTTTTT. The chain recombines TRBV29-1 with TRBJ1-4, with TRBD1 matching 7 bases. The CDR3 totals 14 residues. Germline values: CDR1 SQVTM, CDR2 ANQGSEA. Unmatched junction bases numbered 6, after V lost 5 bases and J lost 3 bases.

The rearrangement joins TRBV9 to TRBJ2-1; a weak D match, TRBD2 (6 bases). The germline V gene has CDR1 SGDLS and CDR2 YYNGEE. This CDR3 has 14 residues. V lost 0 bases, J lost 10 bases, and 14 bases lay in between. CDR3 protein: CASSVDGGGLEQFF. The CDR3 DNA is TGTGCCAGCAGCGTAGACGGGGGAGGTTTGGAGCAGTTCTTC.

The chain is built from TRBV5-8 and TRBJ1-2; D perhaps matches TRBD1 (6 bases). Germline CDR1 and CDR2: SGHTS and YDEGEE. The CDR3 length is 13 residues. V was cut by 6 bases and J by 4 bases, with 13 bases left in between. The CDR3 bases are TGTGCCAGCAAACAAACAGGGACCTATGGCTACACCTTC. Its translation is CASKQTGTYGYTF. Complete variable domain (other parts from reference TRBV5-8 and TRBJ1-2): EAGVTQSPTHLIKTRGQQATLRCSPISGHTSVYWYQQALGLGLQFLLWYDEGEERNRGNFPPRFSGRQFPNYSSELNVNALELEDSALYLCASKQTGTYGYTFGSGTRLTVV.

The gene calls are TRBV20-1 and TRBJ2-2; tentatively, D is TRBD1 (6 bases). Deletions cut 3 bases from V and 0 bases from J, with 14 bases between. There are 16 residues in the CDR3. Looked up from germline, CDR1 is DFQATT and CDR2 is SNEGSKA (reference sequence). The CDR3 bases are TGCAGTGCTAGTTCTCCTGGGACACCGAACACCGGGGAGCTGTTTTTT. It codes for CSASSPGTPNTGELFF.

The chain uses TRBV5-1 and TRBJ2-5, with D hard to call. CDR3 size: 14 residues. Trimming left V 0 bases short and J 5 bases short, with 11 bases between. Germline assignment: CDR1 SGHRS and CDR2 YFSETQ. For the CDR3, the DNA is TGCGCCAGCAGCTTGGCCTCGTTATTGGAGACCCAGTACTTC. Protein sequence: CASSLASLLETQYF. Full variable domain (rest looked up from reference TRBV5-1 and TRBJ2-5): KAGVTQTPRYLIKTRGQQVTLSCSPISGHRSVSWYQQTPGQGLQFLFEYFSETQRNKGNFPGRFSGRQFSNSRSEMNVSTLELGDSALYLCASSLASLLETQYFGPGTRLLVL.

V and J are TRBV19 and TRBJ1-1, with D hard to call. The CDR3 length is 11 residues. CDR1 LNHDA and CDR2 SQIVND come from the germline V gene (reference sequence). Between the trimmed V and J ends, which lost 3 bases and 8 bases, there was a span of 7 bases. Here the CDR3 reads CASSMRLEAFF. The CDR3 bases are TGTGCCAGTAGTATGAGGCTAGAAGCTTTCTTT.

V and J are TRBV7-9 and TRBJ2-7; D is uncertain. Trimming took off 1 base at V and 0 bases at J, with 4 bases between the two ends. CDR3 length: 13 residues. Germline values: CDR1 SEHNR, CDR2 FQNEAQ (reference sequence). CDR3 nucleotides: TGTGCCAGCAGCTTAGACGGCTCCTACGAGCAGTACTTC. Its translation is CASSLDGSYEQYF.

This clone came up once. This chain uses TRBV6-5 with TRBJ1-1; tentative D call: TRBD1 (6 bases). V shed 8 bases and J shed 10 bases, with 17 bases lying between them. Germline V gene lookup returns CDR1 MNHEY and CDR2 SVGAGI. CDR3 length: 12 residues. CDR3 amino acids: CASRFQGGAAFF. As DNA, the CDR3 is TGTGCCAGCCGTTTTCAAGGGGGGGCAGCTTTCTTT.

The table lists this clone with a count of one. This rearrangement joins TRBV19 to TRBJ1-1; tentative D call: TRBD1 (5 bases). Trimming shortened V by 3 bases and J by 4 bases, and 9 bases separated the two germline ends. Germline V lookup: CDR1 LNHDA, CDR2 SQIVND (reference sequence). The CDR3 is made up of 13 amino acids. The DNA of the CDR3 is TGTGCCAGTAGTATTCAGGGTATCACTGAAGCTTTCTTT. Protein: CASSIQGITEAFF.

The CDR3 loop is CASSSPTGRGYTF. Written as DNA, the CDR3 is TGTGCCAGCAGTTCTCCGACAGGACGGGGCTACACCTTC. V usage is TRBV27 and J usage is TRBJ1-2; a possible D gene is TRBD1 (6 bases). CDR1 is MNHEY, CDR2 SMNVEV, per germline (reference sequence). Deletions cut 4 bases from V and 8 bases from J, with 14 bases between. The CDR3 extends over 13 amino acids.

The V gene is TRBV9, the J gene TRBJ1-3, with D perhaps TRBD1 (6 bases). The CDR3 has 15 residues. Trimming removed 3 bases at V and 5 bases at J, with 15 bases between. Germline CDR1 reads SGDLS; CDR2 reads YYNGEE. The CDR3 DNA follows: TGTGCCAGCAGCGAAGCGGACAGCAGCCGAAACACCATATATTTT. It encodes CASSEADSSRNTIYF.

The chain combines TRBV15 with TRBJ1-2, with a tentative D call TRBD1 (5 bases). The CDR3 totals 15 residues. CDR1 is LNHNV and CDR2 is YYDKDF in the germline V gene (reference sequence). V gave up 7 bases and J gave up 4 bases, with 19 bases separating them. The CDR3 DNA follows: TGTGCCACCACCACTGCAGGCGTGGGGCTCTATGGCTACACCTTC. This encodes CATTTAGVGLYGYTF.

This chain connects TRBV2 to TRBJ2-5, with TRBD2 matching 9 bases. The CDR3 has 15 residues. V was clipped by 8 bases and J by 2 bases; unmatched bases: 9. The germline V gene encodes CDR1 SNHLY and CDR2 FYNNEI. The CDR3 DNA sequence: TGTGCCAGCGCGGGAGGGGGCAGGGGGCAAGAGACCCAGTACTTC. Its translation: CASAGGGRGQETQYF.

A single count supports this clone. The junction shows a germline mismatch at one end, possibly a read error. V gene TRBV5-4 combines with J gene TRBJ2-7; weak D call: TRBD1 (7 bases). The CDR3 has 15 amino acids. Germline CDR1 reads SGHNT; CDR2 reads YYREEE (reference sequence). This CDR3 is CASSRPHEAMEGQNF. CDR3 bases: TGTGCCAGCAGCCGCCCCCATGAGGCCATGGAGGGACAGAACTTC.

This chain uses TRBV28 with TRBJ1-4, with D tentatively TRBD1 (6 bases). Per germline, CDR1 MDHEN and CDR2 SYDVKM. V lost 2 bases to trimming and J lost 1 base, with 14 bases between them. CDR3 size: 17 residues. The CDR3 spells CASSLTGQRETNEKLFF. The CDR3 DNA is TGTGCCAGCAGTTTAACTGGACAGCGGGAAACTAATGAAAAACTGTTTTTT.

J is TRBJ1-5 and V is TRBV7-2, with TRBD1 identical over 7 bases. The V gene's germline CDR1 is SGHTA and CDR2 FQGNSA. CDR3 size: 15 residues. Losses at the gene ends were 3 bases for V and 5 bases for J; bases not matched to a gene: 7. CDR3 sequence: CASSFRQGPDQPQHF. The DNA for the CDR3 is TGTGCCAGCAGCTTCCGACAGGGACCGGATCAGCCCCAGCATTTT.